These 25 T cell receptor beta chains originate from one sample sequenced in a study of T cell repertoires in cytomegalovirus infection. Via MiXCR, TCRdb re-called the reads, giving one row per CDR3 protein. The sample includes 200,000 or so distinct CDR3 sequences, roughly two fifths of them seen just once. No antigen is known for these receptors. The sequences come from CD8+ T cells from cultured PBMCs, collected from culture after CMV antigen stimulation. The source of these receptors is a human donor in good health (CMV status not recorded). Some clones in this sample may be carry-over from other donors' samples.

The CDR3, as DNA: TGTGCCAGCAGTCCTAGGACTAGCGGGAGCGCCTACAATGAGCAGTTCTTC. Its translation is CASSPRTSGSAYNEQFF. The chain employs TRBV28 and TRBJ2-1; 13 nucleotides match TRBD2. The V gene's germline CDR1 is MDHEN and CDR2 SYDVKM. V lost 5 bases and J lost 2; bases outside the gene matches: 6. The CDR3 is made up of 17 amino acids.

At least ten counts were recorded for this clonotype. The chain is built from TRBV7-9 and TRBJ2-1; 10 positions agree with TRBD2. V lost 6 bases to trimming and J lost 0 bases; unmatched junction nucleotides: 5. This CDR3 comprises 16 residues. Looked up from germline, CDR1 is SEHNR and CDR2 is FQNEAQ (reference sequence). The chain's CDR3 is CASSWTSGSSYNEQFF. The CDR3 bases are TGTGCCAGCAGTTGGACTAGCGGCAGCTCCTACAATGAGCAGTTCTTC.

The rearrangement joins TRBV28 to TRBJ2-5, with 8 bases that match TRBD1. This CDR3 is built from 15 residues. With 2 bases clipped from V and 5 bases from J, the junction kept 7 bases outside the gene matches. The germline CDR1 and CDR2 sequences are MDHEN and SYDVKM. CDR3 bases: TGTGCCAGCAGTTTAACCCTCCAGGGGGCGGAGACCCAGTACTTC. Translating it yields CASSLTLQGAETQYF. The whole variable domain, remainder taken from reference TRBV28 and TRBJ2-5, is DVKVTQSSRYLVKRTGEKVFLECVQDMDHENMFWYRQDPGLGLRLIYFSYDVKMKEKGDIPEGYSVSREKKERFSLILESASTNQTSMYLCASSLTLQGAETQYFGPGTRLLVL.

J is TRBJ2-1 and V is TRBV7-9, with a weak D call TRBD2 (6 bases). The CDR3 extends over 14 amino acids. Trimming took off 5 bases at V and 4 bases at J, with 12 bases between the two ends. Germline V gives CDR1 SEHNR, CDR2 FQNEAQ (reference sequence). This CDR3 reads CASSTGLNYNEQFF. The CDR3 coding sequence is TGTGCCAGCAGCACGGGACTGAATTACAATGAGCAGTTCTTC.

The V gene is TRBV5-4, the J gene TRBJ2-7; possible D gene TRBD2, 5 bases. V shed 2 bases and J shed 1 base, with 13 bases lying between them. Germline loops: CDR1 SGHNT, CDR2 YYREEE (reference sequence). The CDR3 spans 15 residues. CDR3 protein: CASSFGLASSYEQYF. CDR3 sequence (DNA): TGTGCCAGCAGCTTTGGACTCGCATCTTCCTACGAGCAGTACTTC.

The chain couples TRBV4-1 to TRBJ2-1; 13 bases agree with TRBD2. Germline V gives CDR1 MGHRA, CDR2 YSYEKL. V lost 1 base, J lost 8 bases, and 2 bases stayed unmatched. The CDR3 is 15 residues long. The CDR3 reads CASSQGLAGGDEQFF. CDR3 nucleotides: TGCGCCAGCAGCCAAGGACTAGCGGGAGGCGATGAGCAGTTCTTC.

In its sample, this clonotype was seen many times. The chain joins TRBV7-8 to TRBJ2-1; unclear D gene. V gave up 5 bases and J gave up 0 bases, with 14 bases separating them. Germline loops: CDR1 SGHVS, CDR2 FQNEAQ. The CDR3 is 16 amino acids. CDR3 in amino acids: CASSPRTRSSYNEQFF. As DNA, the CDR3 is TGTGCCAGCAGCCCTCGGACCAGGAGCTCCTACAATGAGCAGTTCTTC. Full variable domain (outside the CDR3, taken from reference TRBV7-8 and TRBJ2-1): GAGVSQSPRYKVAKRGQDVALRCDPISGHVSLFWYQQALGQGPEFLTYFQNEAQLDKSGLPSDRFFAERPEGSVSTLKIQRTQQEDSAVYLCASSPRTRSSYNEQFFGPGTRLTVL.

The chain uses TRBV7-6 and TRBJ2-3; 9 nucleotides line up with TRBD2. Germline values: CDR1 SGHVS, CDR2 FNYEAQ. The CDR3 has 15 amino acids. Unmatched junction bases numbered 8, after V lost 5 bases and J lost 5 bases. CDR3 in DNA: TGTGCCAGCAGCCCCCCGGCGGGGGGGCTAGATACGCAGTATTTT. Its protein product is CASSPPAGGLDTQYF.

V is TRBV15 and J is TRBJ1-2; TRBD1 matches 8 bases. In germline, CDR1 is LNHNV, CDR2 YYDKDF (reference sequence). The CDR3 spans 16 residues. Trimming took 0 bases from V and 4 from J; bases not matched to a gene: 7. Written as DNA, the CDR3 is TGTGCCACCAGCAGAGAAGGGACAGGTGTCCCCTATGGCTACACCTTC. Translating gives CATSREGTGVPYGYTF.

V gene TRBV6-5 combines with J gene TRBJ1-6; D uncertain. The CDR3 runs 14 residues. V was shortened by 2 bases and J by 9 bases, with 11 bases between the two germline ends. Per the germline V gene, CDR1 is MNHEY and CDR2 is SVGAGI. CDR3 region: CASSYELGGSPLHF. As DNA, the CDR3 is TGTGCCAGCAGTTACGAGCTTGGAGGTTCACCCCTCCACTTT.

As regards this clonotype: Sequence at one end of the junction differs from germline and may be a read error. The chain joins TRBV12-3 or TRBV12-4 to TRBJ2-5; 7 nucleotides agree with TRBD1. The CDR3 length is 13 residues. CDR3 in amino acids: CASTQGHQETQYF. The CDR3 region has the DNA TGTGCCAGCACACAGGGGCACCAGGAGACCCAGTACTTC.

V usage is TRBV19 and J usage is TRBJ2-7, with 9 bases aligning to TRBD1. The V gene's germline CDR1 is LNHDA and CDR2 SQIVND (reference sequence). V was pared by 7 bases and J by 5 bases, with 6 bases of the junction left unmatched. CDR3 length: 13 residues. CDR3 nucleotide sequence: TGTGCCAGTAAGGGGACAGGGCTCCACGAGCAGTACTTC. Translation gives CASKGTGLHEQYF.

The rearrangement links TRBV4-1 to TRBJ1-1; no clear D. CDR1 is MGHRA and CDR2 is YSYEKL in the germline V gene. The CDR3 totals 15 residues. V dropped 2 bases and J dropped 1 base, with 11 bases sitting between them. DNA for the CDR3: TGCGCCAGCAGCCAACTGGATTACACGAACACTGAAGCTTTCTTT. Translating gives CASSQLDYTNTEAFF.

There are a few counts of this clonotype. The gene calls are TRBV7-3 and TRBJ2-5, with 8 bases aligning to TRBD2. CDR1 and CDR2 (germline): SGHTA, FQGTGA. Trimming cost V 5 bases and J 4 bases; bases outside gene matches: 3. This CDR3 has 13 residues. The CDR3 coding sequence is TGTGCCAGCAGCCGGACTAGCAGAGAGACCCAGTACTTC. This encodes CASSRTSRETQYF.

In this sample, this clonotype turned up a few times. The chain has TRBV19 and TRBJ1-1; 7 bases line up with TRBD1. The length of the CDR3 is 14 residues. V shed 6 bases and J 1 base; nucleotides not matched to a gene: 5. The germline gives CDR1 LNHDA, CDR2 SQIVND (reference sequence). CDR3 amino acids: CASRWDSGNTEAFF. DNA of the CDR3: TGTGCCAGTAGATGGGACAGCGGGAACACTGAAGCTTTCTTT.

This sequence joins TRBV28 and TRBJ2-7, with 8 bases aligning to TRBD1. V shed 1 base, J shed 13 bases, and the junction held 6 bases outside the gene matches. Germline lookup yields CDR1 MDHEN and CDR2 SYDVKM. This CDR3 has 12 residues. The CDR3 DNA is TGTGCCAGCAGTTTATATCCGGACAGGGAATACTTC. This translates into CASSLYPDREYF.

This sequence joins TRBV19 and TRBJ2-1; D remains ambiguous. The V gene's germline CDR1 is LNHDA and CDR2 SQIVND (reference sequence). The ends were cut back, 3 bases at V and 0 bases at J, with 9 bases in the middle. The CDR3 sequence is 15 residues long. CDR3 protein: CASSIVGISYNEQFF. In DNA form, the CDR3 reads TGTGCCAGTAGTATCGTTGGGATCTCCTACAATGAGCAGTTCTTC. The entire variable domain, with the rest obtained from reference TRBV19 and TRBJ2-1, is as follows: DGGITQSPKYLFRKEGQNVTLSCEQNLNHDAMYWYRQDPGQGLRLIYYSQIVNDFQKGDIAEGYSVSREKKESFPLTVTSAQKNPTAFYLCASSIVGISYNEQFFGPGTRLTVL.

The gene calls are TRBV7-8 and TRBJ2-2; 7 nucleotides match TRBD1. Germline V gene data show CDR1 as SGHVS and CDR2 as FQNEAQ. V was pared by 5 bases and J by 3 bases, with 6 bases of the junction left unmatched. This CDR3 is built from 15 residues. This CDR3 is CASSMGQLDTGELFF. In DNA form, the CDR3 reads TGTGCCAGCAGCATGGGACAGCTGGACACCGGGGAGCTGTTTTTT.

This clonotype has more than one count but fewer than ten. The gene calls are TRBV29-1 and TRBJ2-7; D gene uncertain. The germline gives CDR1 SQVTM, CDR2 ANQGSEA. Trimming took 5 bases from V and 3 from J, leaving 11 bases between them. The CDR3 covers 12 residues. DNA for the CDR3: TGCAGCGTTCGGCAGATGAACTACGAGCAGTACTTC. Encoded protein: CSVRQMNYEQYF.

This clonotype was counted a few times. The rearrangement links TRBV7-9 to TRBJ2-1; TRBD1 matches at 8 bases. J gave up 7 bases and V 5 bases, and 4 bases lay outside the gene matches. The CDR3 length is 13 residues. Germline V gene data show CDR1 as SEHNR and CDR2 as FQNEAQ (reference sequence). The CDR3 nucleotides are TGTGCCAGCAGCGGACAGGGTAGGAATGAGCAGTTCTTC. Translated: CASSGQGRNEQFF.

The genes are TRBV6-2 or TRBV6-3 and TRBJ1-5; D remains unclear. CDR1 and CDR2 from the germline V gene are MNHEY and SVGEGT. Deletions cut 2 bases from V and 4 bases from J, with 9 bases between. The CDR3 runs to 14 residues. CDR3 residues: CASSYPQRNQPQHF. CDR3 coding DNA: TGTGCCAGCAGTTACCCACAGAGAAATCAGCCCCAGCATTTT.

J is TRBJ1-4 and V is TRBV6-6, with a tentative D call TRBD1 (5 bases). Trimming removed 7 bases from V and 8 bases from J, with 23 bases in between. The CDR3 runs 16 residues. Germline-derived CDR1 and CDR2 are MNHNY and SVGAGI (reference sequence). The CDR3 here is CASIDIQVDSGEKLFF. The CDR3 bases are TGTGCCAGCATAGATATCCAGGTCGACTCAGGGGAAAAACTGTTTTTT.

This clonotype was seen a single time. The rearrangement uses TRBV27 and TRBJ1-1; TRBD1 might be the D (5 bases). Trimming pared 5 bases from V and 7 bases from J, leaving 20 bases between. The CDR3 spans 15 residues. CDR1 is MNHEY, CDR2 SMNVEV, per germline (reference sequence). CDR3 DNA sequence: TGTGCCAGCAGTCCGTGGGCGGGGGGAGCAAGTGAAGCTTTCTTT. Translating gives CASSPWAGGASEAFF.

The chain joins TRBV7-6 to TRBJ2-3, with 9 bases aligning to TRBD2. Per germline, CDR1 SGHVS and CDR2 FNYEAQ. The CDR3 sequence is 17 residues long. V shed 0 bases and J 6 bases; nucleotides not matched to a gene: 10. The CDR3 reads CASSLAASGEAYDTQYF. The CDR3 bases are TGTGCCAGCAGCTTAGCCGCTAGCGGGGAGGCCTATGATACGCAGTATTTT.

The rearrangement uses TRBV27 and TRBJ1-5; 7 bases map to TRBD1. The germline gives CDR1 MNHEY, CDR2 SMNVEV (reference sequence). Trimming cost V 3 bases and J 4 bases; bases outside gene matches: 3. CDR3 size: 14 residues. The CDR3 here is CASSLGQRNQPQHF. In DNA form, the CDR3 reads TGTGCCAGCAGTTTGGGACAGAGAAATCAGCCCCAGCATTTT.